This T cell receptor beta chain appears in the sequencing data of a study of blood T cell repertoires in COVID-19. Study details: The analysed material was cDNA or gDNA that came from T cells, B-cell-depleted T cells, or PBMCs.

Participants reported their clinical history, and cohort assignment relied on those reports. The data were produced by immunoSEQ multiplex PCR, yet TCRdb's version contains in-frame clones alone and is incomplete. The table lists roughly 68,000 clones, roughly 80% of them singletons. Trimming removed 0 bases at V and 4 bases at J, with 15 bases between. The CDR3 totals 17 residues. Germline V lookup: CDR1 LNHNV, CDR2 YYDKDF (reference sequence). Sequencing input: PBMCs or T cells enriched from blood (not recorded which). This clonotype originated in a woman aged 40 to 49 with acute COVID-19. This sequence joins TRBV15 and TRBJ2-2; D might be TRBD1 (6 bases). The CDR3 loop reads CATSRDLGRGVTGELFF. CDR3 sequence (DNA): TGTGCCACCAGCAGAGATCTTGGCAGGGGAGTCACCGGGGAGCTGTTTTTT.